The entry that follows covers one TCR beta chain sequence. No antigen is known for it. V shed 4 bases and J shed 1 base, with 10 bases lying between them. The germline CDR1 and CDR2 sequences are SEHNR and FQNEAQ (reference sequence). The CDR3 contains 14 residues. The entry originates in a study of shared clonotypes between healthy human individuals. Study-wide context: The donor group consisted of a couple of women and a few men, aged 18 to 49.

Whole-study findings and limits: Against clonotypes common to all four donors, non-shared ones had lower generation probabilities.

As defined, naive CD8 cells were CD45RO-negative and positively selected for CCR7, with terminally differentiated effector memory CD45RA+ cells excluded. Generated by immunoSEQ multiplex PCR, the TCRdb table keeps only in-frame clones and is missing some. The sample includes more than 2 million clones, roughly 95% seen only once; the top ten take about 1.7%. V is TRBV7-9 and J is TRBJ2-5, with D perhaps being TRBD1 or TRBD2 (5 bases each). The receptor was isolated from a man aged 18 to 29 in good health. Some clones in this sample may be carry-over from other donors' samples. Sequenced input: naive CD8+ T cells from PBMCs. The CDR3 region is CASSSGTAQETQYF. For the CDR3, the DNA is TGTGCCAGCAGCTCCGGGACGGCCCAAGAGACCCAGTACTTC. The variable domain in full, completed from reference TRBV7-9 and TRBJ2-5, reads DTGVSQNPRHKITKRGQNVTFRCDPISEHNRLYWYRQTLGQGPEFLTYFQNEAQLEKSRLLSDRFSAERPKGSFSTLEIQRTEQGDSAMYLCASSSGTAQETQYFGPGTRLLVL.